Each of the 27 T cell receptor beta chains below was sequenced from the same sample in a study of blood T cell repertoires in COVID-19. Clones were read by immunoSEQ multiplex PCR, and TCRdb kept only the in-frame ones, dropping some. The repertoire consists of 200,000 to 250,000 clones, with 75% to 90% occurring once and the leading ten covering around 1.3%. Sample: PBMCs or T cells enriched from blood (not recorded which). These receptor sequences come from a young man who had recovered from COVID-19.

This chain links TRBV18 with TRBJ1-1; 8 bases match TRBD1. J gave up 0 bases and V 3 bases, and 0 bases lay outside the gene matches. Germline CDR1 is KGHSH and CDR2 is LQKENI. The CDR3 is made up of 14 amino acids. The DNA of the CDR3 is TGTGCCAGCTCACCGGGACAGGTGAACACTGAAGCTTTCTTT. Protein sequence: CASSPGQVNTEAFF.

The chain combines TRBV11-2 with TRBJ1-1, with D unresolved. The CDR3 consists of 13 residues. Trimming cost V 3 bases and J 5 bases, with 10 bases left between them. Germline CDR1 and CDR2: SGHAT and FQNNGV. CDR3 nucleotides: TGTGCCAGCAGCTTTGGTGGCGGAACTGAAGCTTTCTTT. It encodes CASSFGGGTEAFF.

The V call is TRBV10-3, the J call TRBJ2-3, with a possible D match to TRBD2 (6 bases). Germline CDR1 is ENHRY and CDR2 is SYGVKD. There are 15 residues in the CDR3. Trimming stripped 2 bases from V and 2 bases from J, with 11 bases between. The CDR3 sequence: CAISETGSFTDTQYF. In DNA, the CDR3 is TGTGCCATCAGTGAGACCGGGAGTTTCACAGATACGCAGTATTTT.

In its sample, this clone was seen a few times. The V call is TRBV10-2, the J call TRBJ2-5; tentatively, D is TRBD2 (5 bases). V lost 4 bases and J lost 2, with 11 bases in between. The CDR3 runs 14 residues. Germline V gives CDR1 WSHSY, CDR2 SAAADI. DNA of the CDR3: TGCGCCAGCAGTGGGGGAGCCCGACAAGAGACCCAGTACTTC. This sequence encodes CASSGGARQETQYF.

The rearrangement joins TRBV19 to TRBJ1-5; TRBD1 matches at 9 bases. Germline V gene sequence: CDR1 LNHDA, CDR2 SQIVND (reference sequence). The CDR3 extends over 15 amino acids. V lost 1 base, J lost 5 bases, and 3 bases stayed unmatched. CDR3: CASSIARDRDQPQHF. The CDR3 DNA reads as TGTGCCAGTAGTATAGCCCGGGACAGGGATCAGCCCCAGCATTTT. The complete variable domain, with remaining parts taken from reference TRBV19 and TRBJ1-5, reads DGGITQSPKYLFRKEGQNVTLSCEQNLNHDAMYWYRQDPGQGLRLIYYSQIVNDFQKGDIAEGYSVSREKKESFPLTVTSAQKNPTAFYLCASSIARDRDQPQHFGDGTRLSIL.

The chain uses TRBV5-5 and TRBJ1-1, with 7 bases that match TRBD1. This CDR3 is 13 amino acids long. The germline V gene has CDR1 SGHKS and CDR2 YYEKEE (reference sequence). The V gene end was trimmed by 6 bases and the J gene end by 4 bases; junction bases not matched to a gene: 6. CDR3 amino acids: CASNAGGRTEAFF. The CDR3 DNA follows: TGTGCCAGCAATGCAGGGGGGCGCACTGAAGCTTTCTTT.

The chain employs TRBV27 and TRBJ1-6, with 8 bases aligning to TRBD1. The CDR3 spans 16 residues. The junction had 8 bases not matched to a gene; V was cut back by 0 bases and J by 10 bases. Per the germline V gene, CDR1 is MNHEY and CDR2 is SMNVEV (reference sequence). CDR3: CASSLSATGAESPLHF. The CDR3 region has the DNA TGTGCCAGCAGTTTATCAGCGACAGGGGCTGAATCACCCCTCCACTTT.

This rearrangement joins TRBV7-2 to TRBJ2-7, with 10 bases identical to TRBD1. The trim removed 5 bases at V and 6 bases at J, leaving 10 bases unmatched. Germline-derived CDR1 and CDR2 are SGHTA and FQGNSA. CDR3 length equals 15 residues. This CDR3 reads CASSPARQGASEQYF. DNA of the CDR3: TGTGCCAGCAGCCCAGCCAGACAGGGGGCTTCCGAGCAGTACTTC.

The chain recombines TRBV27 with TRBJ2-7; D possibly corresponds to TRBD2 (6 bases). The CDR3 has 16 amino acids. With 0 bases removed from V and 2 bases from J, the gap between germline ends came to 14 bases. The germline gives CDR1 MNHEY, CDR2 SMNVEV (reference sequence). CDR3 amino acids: CASSLSIGEATYEQYF. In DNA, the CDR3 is TGTGCCAGCAGTTTATCGATTGGGGAGGCGACCTACGAGCAGTACTTC.

CDR3 nucleotides: TGCGCCAGCAGCTTGCGGGCTAGCGGTAGGGACAATGAGCAGTTCTTC. It is translated as CASSLRASGRDNEQFF. This chain connects TRBV5-1 to TRBJ2-1; 7 bases agree with TRBD2. The V segment lost 1 base and the J segment 5 bases; nucleotides outside the gene matches: 9. In germline, CDR1 is SGHRS, CDR2 YFSETQ. The CDR3 has 16 amino acids.

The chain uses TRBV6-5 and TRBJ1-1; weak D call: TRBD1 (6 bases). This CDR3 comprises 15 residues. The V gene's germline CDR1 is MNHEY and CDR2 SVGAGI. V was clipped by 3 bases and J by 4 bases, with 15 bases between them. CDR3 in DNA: TGTGCCAGCAGTTATAATTCAGGGGTTGGCACTGAAGCTTTCTTT. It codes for CASSYNSGVGTEAFF.

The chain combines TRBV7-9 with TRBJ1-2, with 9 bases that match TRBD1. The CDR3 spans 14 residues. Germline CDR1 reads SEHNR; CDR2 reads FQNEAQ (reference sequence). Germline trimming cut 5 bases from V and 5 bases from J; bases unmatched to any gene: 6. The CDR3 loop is CASSPGQGLYGYTF. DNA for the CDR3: TGTGCCAGCAGCCCGGGACAGGGACTGTATGGCTACACCTTC. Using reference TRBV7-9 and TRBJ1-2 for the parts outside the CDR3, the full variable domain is DTGVSQNPRHKITKRGQNVTFRCDPISEHNRLYWYRQTLGQGPEFLTYFQNEAQLEKSRLLSDRFSAERPKGSFSTLEIQRTEQGDSAMYLCASSPGQGLYGYTFGSGTRLTVV.

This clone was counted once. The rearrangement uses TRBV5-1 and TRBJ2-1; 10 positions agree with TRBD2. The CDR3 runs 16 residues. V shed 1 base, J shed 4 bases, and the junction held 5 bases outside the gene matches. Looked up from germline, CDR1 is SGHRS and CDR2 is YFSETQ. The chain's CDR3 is CASSLSGSGGYNEQFF. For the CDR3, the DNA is TGCGCCAGCAGCTTGTCCGGTAGCGGGGGGTACAATGAGCAGTTCTTC.

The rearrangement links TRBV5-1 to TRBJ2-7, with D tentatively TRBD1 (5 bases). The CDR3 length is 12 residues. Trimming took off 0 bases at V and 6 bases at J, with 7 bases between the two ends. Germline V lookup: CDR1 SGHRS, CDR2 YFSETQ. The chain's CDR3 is CASSLAGLEQYF. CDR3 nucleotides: TGCGCCAGCAGCTTGGCAGGGCTCGAGCAGTACTTC.

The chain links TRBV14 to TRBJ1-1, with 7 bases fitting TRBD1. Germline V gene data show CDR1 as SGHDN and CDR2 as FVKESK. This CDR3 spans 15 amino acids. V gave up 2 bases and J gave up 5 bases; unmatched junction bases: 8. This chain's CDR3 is CASSQNSQGWTEAFF. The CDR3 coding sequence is TGTGCCAGCAGCCAAAATTCACAGGGGTGGACTGAAGCTTTCTTT. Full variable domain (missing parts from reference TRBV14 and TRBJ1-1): EAGVTQFPSHSVIEKGQTVTLRCDPISGHDNLYWYRRVMGKEIKFLLHFVKESKQDESGMPNNRFLAERTGGTYSTLKVQPAELEDSGVYFCASSQNSQGWTEAFFGQGTRLTVV.

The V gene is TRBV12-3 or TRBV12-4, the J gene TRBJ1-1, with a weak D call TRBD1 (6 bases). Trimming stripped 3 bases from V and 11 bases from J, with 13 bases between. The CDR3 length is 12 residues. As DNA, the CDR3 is TGTGCCAGCAGTTTTCGGGGGGCGCGGGCTTTCTTT. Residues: CASSFRGARAFF.

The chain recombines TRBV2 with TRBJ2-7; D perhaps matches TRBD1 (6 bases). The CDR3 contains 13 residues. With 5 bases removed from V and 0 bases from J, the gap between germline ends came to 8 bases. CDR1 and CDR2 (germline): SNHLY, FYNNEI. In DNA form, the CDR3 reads TGTGCCAGCAGTTTACAGGGCTCCTACGAGCAGTACTTC. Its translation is CASSLQGSYEQYF. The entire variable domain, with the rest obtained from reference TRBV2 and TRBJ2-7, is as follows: EPEVTQTPSHQVTQMGQEVILRCVPISNHLYFYWYRQILGQKVEFLVSFYNNEISEKSEIFDDQFSVERPDGSNFTLKIRSTKLEDSAMYFCASSLQGSYEQYFGPGTRLTVT.

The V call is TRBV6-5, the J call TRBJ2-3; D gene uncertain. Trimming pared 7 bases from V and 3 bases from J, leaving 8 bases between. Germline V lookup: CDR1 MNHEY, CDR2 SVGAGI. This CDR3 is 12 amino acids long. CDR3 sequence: CASTTRTDTQYF. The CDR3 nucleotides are TGTGCCAGCACCACGCGGACAGATACGCAGTATTTT.

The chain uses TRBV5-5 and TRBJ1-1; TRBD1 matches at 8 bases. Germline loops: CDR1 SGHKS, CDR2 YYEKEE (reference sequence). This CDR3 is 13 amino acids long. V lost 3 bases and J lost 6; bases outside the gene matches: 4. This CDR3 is CASSWGDRSEAFF. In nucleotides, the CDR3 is TGTGCCAGCAGCTGGGGGGACAGGTCTGAAGCTTTCTTT.

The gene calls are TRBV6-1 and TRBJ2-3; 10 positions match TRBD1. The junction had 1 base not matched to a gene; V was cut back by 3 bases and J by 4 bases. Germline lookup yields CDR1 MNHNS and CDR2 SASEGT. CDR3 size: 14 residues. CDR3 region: CASSEGQGPDTQYF. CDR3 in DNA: TGTGCCAGCAGTGAGGGACAGGGGCCAGATACGCAGTATTTT.

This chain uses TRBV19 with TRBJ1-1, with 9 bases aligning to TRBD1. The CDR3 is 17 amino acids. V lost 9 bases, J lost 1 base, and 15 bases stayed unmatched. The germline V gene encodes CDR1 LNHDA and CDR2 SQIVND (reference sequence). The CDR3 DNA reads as TGTGCCAGCCAAAGGCCGGACAGGGGAGGTGGGAACACTGAAGCTTTCTTT. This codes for CASQRPDRGGGNTEAFF.

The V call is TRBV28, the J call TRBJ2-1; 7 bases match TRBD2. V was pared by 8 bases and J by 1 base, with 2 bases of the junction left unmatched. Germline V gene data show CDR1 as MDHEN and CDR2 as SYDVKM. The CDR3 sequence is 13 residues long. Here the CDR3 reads CASGLVSYNEQFF. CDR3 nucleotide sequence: TGTGCCAGCGGACTAGTTTCCTACAATGAGCAGTTCTTC. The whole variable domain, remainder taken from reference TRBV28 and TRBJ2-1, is DVKVTQSSRYLVKRTGEKVFLECVQDMDHENMFWYRQDPGLGLRLIYFSYDVKMKEKGDIPEGYSVSREKKERFSLILESASTNQTSMYLCASGLVSYNEQFFGPGTRLTVL.

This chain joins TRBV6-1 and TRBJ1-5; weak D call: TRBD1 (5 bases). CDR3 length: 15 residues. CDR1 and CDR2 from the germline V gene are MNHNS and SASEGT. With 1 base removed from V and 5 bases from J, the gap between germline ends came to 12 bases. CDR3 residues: CASSEGLGRDQPQHF. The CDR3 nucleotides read TGTGCCAGCAGTGAAGGACTCGGCAGGGATCAGCCCCAGCATTTT.

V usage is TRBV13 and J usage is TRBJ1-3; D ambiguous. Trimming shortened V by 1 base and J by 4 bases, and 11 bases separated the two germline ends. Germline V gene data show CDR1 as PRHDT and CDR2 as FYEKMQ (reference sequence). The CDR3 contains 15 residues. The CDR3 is CASSLAQALGNTIYF. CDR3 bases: TGTGCCAGCAGCTTAGCGCAGGCCTTGGGAAACACCATATATTTT.

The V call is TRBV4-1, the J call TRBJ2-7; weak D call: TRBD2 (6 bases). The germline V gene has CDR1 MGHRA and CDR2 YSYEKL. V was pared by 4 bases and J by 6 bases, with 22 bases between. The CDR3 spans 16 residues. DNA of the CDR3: TGCGCCAGCAGCCGCCACGCGGAAACTAGCTTGGGCGAGCAGTACTTC. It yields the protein CASSRHAETSLGEQYF.

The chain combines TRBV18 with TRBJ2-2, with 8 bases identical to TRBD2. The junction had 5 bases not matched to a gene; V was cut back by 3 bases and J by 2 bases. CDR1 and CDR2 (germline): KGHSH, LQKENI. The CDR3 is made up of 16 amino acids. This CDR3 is CASSPLAGLNTGELFF. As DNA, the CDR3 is TGTGCCAGCTCACCCTTAGCGGGACTTAACACCGGGGAGCTGTTTTTT.

CDR3 sequence (DNA): TGTGCCAGCAGCTTTTCGGGCGGGATTGTTGAGCAGTTCTTC. Translation gives CASSFSGGIVEQFF. The V call is TRBV5-4, the J call TRBJ2-1, with D perhaps TRBD2 (6 bases). The CDR3 runs 14 residues. Germline CDR1 reads SGHNT; CDR2 reads YYREEE (reference sequence). The germline V and J ends were trimmed by 2 bases and 9 bases, with 15 bases remaining between them.